This T cell receptor (beta chain) was found in a study of blood T cell repertoires in COVID-19. Sequenced by immunoSEQ multiplex PCR; TCRdb stores in-frame clones only, minus some. The sample shows fewer than 350,000 clones, 86% of them seen only once. Germline loops: CDR1 LNHDA, CDR2 SQIVND (reference sequence). This CDR3 is 14 amino acids long. V lost 6 bases to trimming and J lost 5 bases, with 15 bases between them. This clone was found a few times. The chain couples TRBV19 to TRBJ2-3; possible D gene TRBD2, 6 bases. The sequence derives from a woman aged 25 to 45 who had recovered from COVID-19. Sequenced: peripheral blood. DNA for the CDR3: TGTGCCAGTAGCCAAGGGCAGGGAGGAGATACGCAGTATTTT. This encodes CASSQGQGGDTQYF.